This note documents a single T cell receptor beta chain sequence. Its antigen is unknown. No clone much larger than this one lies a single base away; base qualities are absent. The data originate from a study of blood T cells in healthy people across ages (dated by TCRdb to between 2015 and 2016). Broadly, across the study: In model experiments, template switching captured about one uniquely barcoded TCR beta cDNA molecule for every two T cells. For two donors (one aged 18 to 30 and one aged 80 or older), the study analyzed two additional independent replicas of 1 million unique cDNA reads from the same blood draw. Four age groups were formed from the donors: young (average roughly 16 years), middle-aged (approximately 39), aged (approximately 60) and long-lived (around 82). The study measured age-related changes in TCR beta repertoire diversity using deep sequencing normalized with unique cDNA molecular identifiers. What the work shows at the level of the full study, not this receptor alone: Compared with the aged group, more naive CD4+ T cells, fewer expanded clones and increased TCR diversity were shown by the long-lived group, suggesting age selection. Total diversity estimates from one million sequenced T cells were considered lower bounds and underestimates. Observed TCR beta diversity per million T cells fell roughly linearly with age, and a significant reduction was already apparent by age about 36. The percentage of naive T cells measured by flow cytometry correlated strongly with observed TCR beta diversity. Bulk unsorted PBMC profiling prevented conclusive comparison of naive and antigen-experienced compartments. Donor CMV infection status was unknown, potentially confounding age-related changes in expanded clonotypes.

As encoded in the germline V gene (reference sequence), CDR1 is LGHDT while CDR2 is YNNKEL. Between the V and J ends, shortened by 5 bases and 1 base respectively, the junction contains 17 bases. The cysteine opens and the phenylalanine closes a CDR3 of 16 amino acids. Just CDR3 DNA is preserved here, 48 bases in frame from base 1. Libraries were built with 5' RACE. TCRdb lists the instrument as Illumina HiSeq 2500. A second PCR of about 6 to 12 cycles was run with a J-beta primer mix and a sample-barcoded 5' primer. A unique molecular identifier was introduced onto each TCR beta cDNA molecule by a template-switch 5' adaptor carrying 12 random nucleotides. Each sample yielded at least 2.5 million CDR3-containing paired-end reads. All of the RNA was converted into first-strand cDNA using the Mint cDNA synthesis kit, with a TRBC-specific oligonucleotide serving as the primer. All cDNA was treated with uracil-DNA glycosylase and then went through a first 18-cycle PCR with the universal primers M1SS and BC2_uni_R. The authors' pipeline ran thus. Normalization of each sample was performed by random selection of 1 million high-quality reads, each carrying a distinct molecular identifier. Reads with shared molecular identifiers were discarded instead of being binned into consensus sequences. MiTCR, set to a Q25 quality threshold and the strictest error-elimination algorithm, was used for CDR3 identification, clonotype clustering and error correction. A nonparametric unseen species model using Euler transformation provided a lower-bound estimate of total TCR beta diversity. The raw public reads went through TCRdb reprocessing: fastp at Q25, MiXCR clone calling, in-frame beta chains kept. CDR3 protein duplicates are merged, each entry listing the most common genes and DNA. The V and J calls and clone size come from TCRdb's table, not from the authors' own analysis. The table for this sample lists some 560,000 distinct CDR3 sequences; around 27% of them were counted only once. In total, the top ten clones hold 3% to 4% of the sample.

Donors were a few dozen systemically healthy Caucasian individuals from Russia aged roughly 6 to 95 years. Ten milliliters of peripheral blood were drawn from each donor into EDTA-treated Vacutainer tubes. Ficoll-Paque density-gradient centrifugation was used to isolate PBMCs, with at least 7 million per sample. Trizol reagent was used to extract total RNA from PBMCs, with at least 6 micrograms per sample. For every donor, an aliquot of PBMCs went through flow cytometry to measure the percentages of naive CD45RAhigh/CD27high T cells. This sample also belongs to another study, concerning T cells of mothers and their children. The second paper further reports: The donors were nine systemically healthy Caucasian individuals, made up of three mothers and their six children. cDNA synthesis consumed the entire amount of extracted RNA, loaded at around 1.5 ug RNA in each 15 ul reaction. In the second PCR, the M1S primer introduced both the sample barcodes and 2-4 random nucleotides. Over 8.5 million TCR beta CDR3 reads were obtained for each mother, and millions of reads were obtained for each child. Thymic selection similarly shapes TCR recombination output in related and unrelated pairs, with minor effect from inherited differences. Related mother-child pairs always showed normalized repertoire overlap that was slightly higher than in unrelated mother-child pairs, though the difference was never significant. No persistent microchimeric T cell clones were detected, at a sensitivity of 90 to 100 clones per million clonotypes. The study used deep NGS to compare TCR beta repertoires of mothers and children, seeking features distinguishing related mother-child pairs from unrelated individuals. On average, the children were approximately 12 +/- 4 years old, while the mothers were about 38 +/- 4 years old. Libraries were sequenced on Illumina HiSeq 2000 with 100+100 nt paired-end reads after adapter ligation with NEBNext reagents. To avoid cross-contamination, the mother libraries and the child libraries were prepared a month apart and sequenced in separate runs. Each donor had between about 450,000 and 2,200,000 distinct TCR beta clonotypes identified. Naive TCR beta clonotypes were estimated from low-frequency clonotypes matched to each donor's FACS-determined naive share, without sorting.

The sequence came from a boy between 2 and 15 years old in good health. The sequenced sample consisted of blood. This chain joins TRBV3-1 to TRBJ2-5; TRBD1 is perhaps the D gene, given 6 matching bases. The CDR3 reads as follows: CASSEVQGALQETQYF. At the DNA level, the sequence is TGTGCCAGCAGCGAAGTACAGGGAGCCCTCCAAGAGACCCAGTACTTC.